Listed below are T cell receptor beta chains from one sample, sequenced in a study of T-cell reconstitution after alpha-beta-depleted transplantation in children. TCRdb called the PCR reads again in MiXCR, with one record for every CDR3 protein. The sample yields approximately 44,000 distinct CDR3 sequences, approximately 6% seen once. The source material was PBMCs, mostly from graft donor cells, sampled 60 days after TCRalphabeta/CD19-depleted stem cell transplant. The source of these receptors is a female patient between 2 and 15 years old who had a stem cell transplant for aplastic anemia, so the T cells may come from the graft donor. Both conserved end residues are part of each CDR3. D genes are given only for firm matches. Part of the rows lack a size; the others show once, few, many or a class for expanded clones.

CASSFRNQETQYF TGTGCCAGCAGTTTCAGAAACCAAGAGACCCAGTACTTC - many TRBV27 13 TRBJ2-5
CSALSGLYPDTQYF TGCAGTGCCCTCTCAGGGCTCTATCCAGATACGCAGTATTTT - many TRBV20-1 14 TRBJ2-3
CASSLALAGVAFF TGTGCCAGCAGTTTAGCTCTTGCCGGGGTGGCTTTCTTT - - TRBV12-3/TRBV12-4 13 TRBJ1-1
CASSSGQLATIQYF TGTGCCAGCAGCTCGGGACAGCTCGCGACCATTCAGTACTTC TRBD1 many TRBV7-2 14 TRBJ2-4
CASSFGSLLHEQFF TGTGCCAGCAGCTTCGGGTCCTTACTCCATGAGCAGTTCTTC - many TRBV7-2 14 TRBJ2-1
CASSQAGGGGNTIYF TGTGCCAGCAGCCAAGCGGGGGGCGGCGGAAACACCATATATTTT - many TRBV4-2 15 TRBJ1-3
CASSASRLQETQYF TGTGCCAGCAGTGCGTCCAGACTCCAAGAGACCCAGTACTTC - few TRBV6-1 14 TRBJ2-5
CATSREGSGNTIYF TGTGCCACCAGCAGAGAGGGGTCCGGAAACACCATATATTTT - - TRBV15 14 TRBJ1-3
CASIKPGTSGGTQYF TGTGCCAGCATAAAGCCCGGGACTAGCGGGGGGACGCAGTATTTT TRBD2 many TRBV6-5 15 TRBJ2-3
CASSDSSGGRNEQFF TGTGCCAGCAGTGATTCTAGCGGGGGGCGTAATGAGCAGTTCTTC TRBD2 many TRBV6-1 15 TRBJ2-1
CASTRFSYEQYF TGTGCCAGCACCCGTTTCTCCTACGAGCAGTACTTC - few TRBV28 12 TRBJ2-7